This T cell receptor beta chain was documented in a study of CD8+ T cells in alopecia areata. Study-level results: On tofacitinib, scalp clonality and expanded CD8+ clones among top 100 fell significantly. Scalp samples also contribute reads from the resident alphabeta T cells found in normal skin. The study found TCR sharing across patients less clear than in mice, possibly for HLA reasons.

Treatment indicated: oral pan-JAK inhibitor, 5-10 mg twice daily. CD4+ and CD8+ T cells were sorted from PBMCs. The germline CDR1 and CDR2 sequences are SQVTM and ANQGSEA. With 5 bases clipped from V and 3 bases from J, the junction kept 6 bases outside the gene matches. There are 14 residues in the CDR3. To note about this clone: Its target is unknown.

Once RNA had been extracted, it was reverse transcribed into cDNA to act as the sequencing template. The protocol was immunoSEQ multiplex PCR, while the TCRdb copy is restricted to in-frame clones and leaves out a portion. This table has 200,000 to 250,000 clones, about three fifths appearing once. The sequence came from a human donor with alopecia areata. This specimen consisted of CD4+ T cells sorted from blood, obtained at week 4, from a patient treated with tofacitinib. This chain connects TRBV29-1 to TRBJ2-7, with 11 nucleotides matching TRBD2. CDR3 in DNA: TGCAGCGTTTTGGTCCTAGCGGGGGGCTACGAGCAGTACTTC. Translated, it gives CSVLVLAGGYEQYF.